This is a list of T cell receptor beta chains from one sample in a study of regulatory T cells in long-lasting Graves disease. MiXCR was run by TCRdb on the multiplex PCR reads, yielding one entry per CDR3 protein. The sample carries 550,000 to 650,000 distinct CDR3 sequences, 16% recorded once. These same records also appear under a second study, on T cells in Graves' hyperthyroidism and ophthalmopathy.

The sequencing used peripheral blood mononuclear cells (PBMCs), collected at new diagnosis, from a patient treated with antithyroid drugs. These receptors all stem from a man aged 18 to 30 with Graves disease. Both conserved end residues are part of each CDR3. A D gene is named only where the DNA matches it firmly. Size values are once, few and many counts, or a class for expanded clones, and some rows have none.

d_gene: TRBD1
abundance: few
v_gene: TRBV20-1
j_gene: TRBJ1-5
CDR3nt: TGCAGTGCTAGAGATCTTTTGGACAGGGGGCTCCCTCAGCCCCAGCATTTT
CDR3aa: CSARDLLDRGLPQPQHF

d_gene: .
abundance: .
v_gene: TRBV6-2/TRBV6-3
j_gene: TRBJ2-1
CDR3nt: TGTGCCAGCAGTGACCCCAGGGTGTCGTACAATGAGCAGTTCTTC
CDR3aa: CASSDPRVSYNEQFF

d_gene: .
abundance: .
v_gene: TRBV15
j_gene: TRBJ2-6
CDR3nt: TGTGCCACCAGCAGAGAACTACTAAGTCTCGGGGCCAACGTCCTGACTTTC
CDR3aa: CATSRELLSLGANVLTF

d_gene: .
abundance: many
v_gene: TRBV11-1
j_gene: TRBJ2-1
CDR3nt: TGTGCCAGCAGCCTAGACGGGGGCCCAACCTCCTACAATGAGCAGTTCTTC
CDR3aa: CASSLDGGPTSYNEQFF

d_gene: TRBD2
abundance: few
v_gene: TRBV20-1
j_gene: TRBJ2-1
CDR3nt: TGCAGTGCTAGAGATCCTGGACTAGCGGGAGTCGAGGAGCAGTTCTTC
CDR3aa: CSARDPGLAGVEEQFF

d_gene: .
abundance: .
v_gene: TRBV20-1
j_gene: TRBJ2-1
CDR3nt: TGCAGTGCTATAAGAGGGGACCACTACAATGAGCAGTTCTTC
CDR3aa: CSAIRGDHYNEQFF

d_gene: .
abundance: .
v_gene: TRBV19
j_gene: TRBJ2-6
CDR3nt: TGTGCCAGTAGTATTTTGACAGGACCTTATGAATCTGGGGCCAACGTCCTGACTTTC
CDR3aa: CASSILTGPYESGANVLTF

d_gene: .
abundance: many
v_gene: TRBV6-2/TRBV6-3
j_gene: TRBJ2-1
CDR3nt: TGTGCCAGCAGTGTGTGGCTAGCCCCCCCTTCCAATGAGCAGTTCTTC
CDR3aa: CASSVWLAPPSNEQFF

d_gene: .
abundance: many
v_gene: TRBV25-1
j_gene: TRBJ2-7
CDR3nt: TGTGCCAGCACGGGATCCGGTAGGTGGTACGAGCAGTACTTC
CDR3aa: CASTGSGRWYEQYF

d_gene: .
abundance: once
v_gene: TRBV30
j_gene: TRBJ2-5
CDR3nt: TGTGCCTGGAGCCGACCCGACCGGGGCGGGGAGACCCAGTACTTC
CDR3aa: CAWSRPDRGGETQYF

d_gene: TRBD2
abundance: many
v_gene: TRBV29-1
j_gene: TRBJ2-1
CDR3nt: TGCAGCGTTGAACTAGCGGGACCCTACAATGAGCAGTTCTTC
CDR3aa: CSVELAGPYNEQFF

d_gene: .
abundance: many
v_gene: TRBV3-1
j_gene: TRBJ1-1
CDR3nt: TGTGCCAGCAGCCAAACTAGGGGGGCTGAAGCTTTCTTT
CDR3aa: CASSQTRGAEAFF

d_gene: .
abundance: many
v_gene: TRBV5-1
j_gene: TRBJ2-3
CDR3nt: TGCGCCAGCAGCTTGAAAGGGCTAGGGATAGATACGCAGTATTTT
CDR3aa: CASSLKGLGIDTQYF

d_gene: TRBD2
abundance: many
v_gene: TRBV5-1
j_gene: TRBJ2-1
CDR3nt: TGCGCCAGCAGCCTTTCGGGACTAGCGGGAAATGAGCAGTTCTTC
CDR3aa: CASSLSGLAGNEQFF

d_gene: TRBD1
abundance: few
v_gene: TRBV19
j_gene: TRBJ1-1
CDR3nt: TGTGCCAGTAGCGGACAGGGAGGGAGCACTGAAGCTTTCTTT
CDR3aa: CASSGQGGSTEAFF

d_gene: .
abundance: few
v_gene: TRBV4-1
j_gene: TRBJ2-3
CDR3nt: TGCGCCAGCAGCCAAGATGCAGGACAGTGGATGGATACGCAGTATTTT
CDR3aa: CASSQDAGQWMDTQYF

d_gene: TRBD2
abundance: many
v_gene: TRBV6-2/TRBV6-3
j_gene: TRBJ2-3
CDR3nt: TGTGCCAGCAAAATACCGGGACTAGCGACAGATACGCAGTATTTT
CDR3aa: CASKIPGLATDTQYF

d_gene: .
abundance: .
v_gene: TRBV29-1
j_gene: TRBJ1-2
CDR3nt: TGCAGCGTTGGGGGGGAGGGATATGACTACACCTTC
CDR3aa: CSVGGEGYDYTF

d_gene: .
abundance: few
v_gene: TRBV7-9
j_gene: TRBJ2-1
CDR3nt: TGTGCCAGCAGAAGACTGGCCCTATTGGATGAGCAGTTCTTC
CDR3aa: CASRRLALLDEQFF

d_gene: .
abundance: .
v_gene: TRBV9
j_gene: TRBJ2-1
CDR3nt: TGTGCCAGCAGCGACACCCCAAAACCGCGGAATGAGCAGTTCTTC
CDR3aa: CASSDTPKPRNEQFF

d_gene: TRBD2
abundance: .
v_gene: TRBV5-5
j_gene: TRBJ2-3
CDR3nt: TGTGCCAGCAGCCACCTGACTAGCGGGGCCGACACAGATACGCAGTATTTT
CDR3aa: CASSHLTSGADTDTQYF

d_gene: .
abundance: few
v_gene: TRBV5-5
j_gene: TRBJ1-1
CDR3nt: TGTGCCAGCAGCTTGACAGAGGCGGACACGAACACTGAAGCTTTCTTT
CDR3aa: CASSLTEADTNTEAFF

d_gene: TRBD2
abundance: .
v_gene: TRBV7-3
j_gene: TRBJ2-2
CDR3nt: TGTGCCAGCAGCAAACTAGCGGGAGGCACCGGGGAGCTGTTTTTT
CDR3aa: CASSKLAGGTGELFF

d_gene: TRBD2
abundance: many
v_gene: TRBV12-3/TRBV12-4
j_gene: TRBJ2-5
CDR3nt: TGTGCCAGCAGTTTAATCTGGTCTAGCGGGAGCGAAGAGACCCAGTACTTC
CDR3aa: CASSLIWSSGSEETQYF

d_gene: TRBD1
abundance: .
v_gene: TRBV10-3
j_gene: TRBJ2-7
CDR3nt: TGTGCCATCAGTGAGTCGGGACAGGGTGGATACGAGCAGTACTTC
CDR3aa: CAISESGQGGYEQYF

d_gene: TRBD1
abundance: .
v_gene: TRBV28
j_gene: TRBJ1-6
CDR3nt: TGTGCCAGCAGTTTCTTAAATTGGGGACAGGATAATTCACCCCTCCACTTT
CDR3aa: CASSFLNWGQDNSPLHF

d_gene: .
abundance: many
v_gene: TRBV7-9
j_gene: TRBJ2-3
CDR3nt: TGTGCCAGCAGCTATTCCCGTGGGCGACCTAGCACAGATACGCAGTATTTT
CDR3aa: CASSYSRGRPSTDTQYF

d_gene: .
abundance: few
v_gene: TRBV28
j_gene: TRBJ1-5
CDR3nt: TGTGCCAGCATCAAACGGTACAGGTGGGGGAGCAATCAGCCCCAGCATTTT
CDR3aa: CASIKRYRWGSNQPQHF

d_gene: .
abundance: few
v_gene: TRBV7-3
j_gene: TRBJ2-7
CDR3nt: TGTGCCAGCCCGGGGTTGTCGGGCGGACCCCCTCCCTACGAGCAGTACTTC
CDR3aa: CASPGLSGGPPPYEQYF

d_gene: .
abundance: few
v_gene: TRBV10-3
j_gene: TRBJ2-3
CDR3nt: TGTGCCACCGGTCGCAGGGGGGAAACGGGGGGAGATACGCAGTATTTT
CDR3aa: CATGRRGETGGDTQYF

d_gene: TRBD2
abundance: .
v_gene: TRBV5-8
j_gene: TRBJ2-3
CDR3nt: TGTGCCAGCTCAGCGGGGAGGTTCGCAGATACGCAGTATTTT
CDR3aa: CASSAGRFADTQYF